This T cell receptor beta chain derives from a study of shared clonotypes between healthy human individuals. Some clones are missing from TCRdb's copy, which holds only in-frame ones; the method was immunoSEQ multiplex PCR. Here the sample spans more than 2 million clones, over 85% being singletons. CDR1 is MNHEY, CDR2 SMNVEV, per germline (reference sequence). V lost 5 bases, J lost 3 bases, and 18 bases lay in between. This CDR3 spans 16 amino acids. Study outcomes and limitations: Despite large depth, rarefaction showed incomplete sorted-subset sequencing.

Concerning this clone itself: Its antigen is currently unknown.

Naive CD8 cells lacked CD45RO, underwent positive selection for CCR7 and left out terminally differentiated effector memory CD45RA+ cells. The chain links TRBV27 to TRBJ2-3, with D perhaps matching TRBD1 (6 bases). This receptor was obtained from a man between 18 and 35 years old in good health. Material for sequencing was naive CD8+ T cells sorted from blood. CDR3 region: CASSTSPRGLTDTQYF. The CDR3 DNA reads TGTGCCAGCAGTACCTCCCCGAGGGGGTTAACAGATACGCAGTATTTT.